The 6 T cell receptor beta chains reported below all come from one sample, sequenced in a study of T cell changes during pregnancy in multiple sclerosis. Measured with immunoSEQ multiplex PCR; TCRdb has only the in-frame clones, and not every one. The sample has about 44,000 clones, about 90% seen once; the top ten hold around 0.52%. The source was CD4+ T cells from peripheral blood mononuclear cells, collected in the third trimester of pregnancy. The receptor source for this set is a female donor with multiple sclerosis, enrolled in a pregnancy study.

The gene calls are TRBV6-5 and TRBJ1-4; 9 positions agree with TRBD1. Germline assignment: CDR1 MNHEY and CDR2 SVGAGI. V lost 2 bases and J lost 5; bases outside the gene matches: 0. This CDR3 has 14 amino acids. The CDR3 reads CASSYTGGNEKLFF. CDR3 coding DNA: TGTGCCAGCAGTTACACAGGGGGCAATGAAAAACTGTTTTTT.

This chain links TRBV10-2 with TRBJ1-1, with D possibly being TRBD1 (6 bases). This CDR3 is 16 amino acids long. Germline V gene sequence: CDR1 WSHSY, CDR2 SAAADI. V was shortened by 2 bases and J by 2 bases, with 15 bases between the two germline ends. The CDR3 bases are TGCGCCAGCAGTGAGAAAAGGGGGGGTGTCAACACTGAAGCTTTCTTT. Its protein product is CASSEKRGGVNTEAFF.

The CDR3 sequence: CASSQGRGPDTQYF. The DNA of the CDR3 is TGCGCCAGCAGCCAAGGTCGCGGCCCAGATACGCAGTATTTT. This chain joins TRBV4-3 and TRBJ2-3; D ambiguous. The CDR3 covers 14 residues. CDR1 is LGHNA and CDR2 is YSLEER in the germline V gene. Trimming stripped 1 base from V and 4 bases from J, with 9 bases between.

A remark on this clone: Relative to the germline gene, one junction end is altered; a read error may explain this. CDR3 residues: CATRGSLNTDTQYF. The CDR3 DNA reads TGCGCCACAAGGGGCAGTCTAAACACAGATACGCAGTATTTT. The chain joins TRBV28 to TRBJ2-3; tentatively, D is TRBD1 (5 bases). Germline values: CDR1 MDHEN, CDR2 SYDVKM. This CDR3 has 14 amino acids.

The chain combines TRBV11-1 with TRBJ2-5; 8 nucleotides align to TRBD1. The V gene end was trimmed by 2 bases and the J gene end by 5 bases; junction bases not matched to a gene: 7. The CDR3 extends over 15 amino acids. Germline CDR1 reads SGHAT; CDR2 reads FQDESV (reference sequence). CDR3 coding DNA: TGTGCCAGCAGCTTAAGGACAGGGAGGTTGGAGACCCAGTACTTC. This sequence encodes CASSLRTGRLETQYF.

Here the CDR3 reads CASTKTGAYYEQYF. In DNA form, the CDR3 reads TGTGCCAGCACTAAGACAGGGGCCTACTACGAGCAGTACTTC. This chain uses TRBV28 with TRBJ2-7; 8 positions match TRBD1. Germline V gene sequence: CDR1 MDHEN, CDR2 SYDVKM. The ends lost 7 bases at V and 3 bases at J; junction bases unmatched: 8. The CDR3 sequence is 14 residues long. The full variable domain, its missing parts supplied by reference TRBV28 and TRBJ2-7, is DVKVTQSSRYLVKRTGEKVFLECVQDMDHENMFWYRQDPGLGLRLIYFSYDVKMKEKGDIPEGYSVSREKKERFSLILESASTNQTSMYLCASTKTGAYYEQYFGPGTRLTVT.